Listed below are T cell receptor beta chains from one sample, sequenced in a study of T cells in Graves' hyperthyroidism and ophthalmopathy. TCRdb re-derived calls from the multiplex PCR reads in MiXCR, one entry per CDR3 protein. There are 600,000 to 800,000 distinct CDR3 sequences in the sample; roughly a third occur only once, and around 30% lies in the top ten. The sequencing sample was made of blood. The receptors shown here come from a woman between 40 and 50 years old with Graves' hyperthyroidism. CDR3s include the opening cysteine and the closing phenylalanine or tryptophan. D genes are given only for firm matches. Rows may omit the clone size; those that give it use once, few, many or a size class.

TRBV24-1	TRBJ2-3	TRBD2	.	TGTGCCACCAGTGACCGCGGGGGATCCACAGATACGCAGTATTTT	CATSDRGGSTDTQYF
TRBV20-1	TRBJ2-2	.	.	TGCAGTGCTGCCAAGGTGGAGGACGTCGCGAACACCGGGGAGCTGTTTTTT	CSAAKVEDVANTGELFF
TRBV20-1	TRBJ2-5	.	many	TGCAGTGCCGATGGCCGGGCGGGGGCCCAAGAGACCCAGTACTTC	CSADGRAGAQETQYF
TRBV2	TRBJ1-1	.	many	TGTGCCAGCAGTGGACGGAAAGGGGTGAACACTGAAGCTTTCTTT	CASSGRKGVNTEAFF
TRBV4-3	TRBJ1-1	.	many	TGCGCCAGCAGCCAAGATCTGAGCAACACTGAAGCTTTCTTT	CASSQDLSNTEAFF
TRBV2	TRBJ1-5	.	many	TGTGCCAGCAGTGAAAGAGCCAGGGCGAGCAATCAGCCCCAGCATTTT	CASSERARASNQPQHF
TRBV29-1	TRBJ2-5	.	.	TGCAGCGTTGATAATGCTGGGTTAGAGACCCAGTACTTC	CSVDNAGLETQYF
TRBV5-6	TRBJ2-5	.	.	TGTGCCAGCAGCCTCAGACGTCAGGGGAGAGAGACCCAGTACTTC	CASSLRRQGRETQYF
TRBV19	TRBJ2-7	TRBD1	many	TGTGCCAGTAGTACGTCGACAGGGGCGCCCTACGAGCAGTACTTC	CASSTSTGAPYEQYF
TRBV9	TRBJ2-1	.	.	TGTGCCAGCAGCGTAGTGGGGGCTCAATCCTACAATGAGCAGTTCTTC	CASSVVGAQSYNEQFF
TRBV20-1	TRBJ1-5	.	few	TGCAGTGCCCCCTCGGGGGGGACCCTCAATCAGCCCCAGCATTTT	CSAPSGGTLNQPQHF
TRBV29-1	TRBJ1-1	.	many	TGCAGCTCTAAGGGATACTCGAACACTGAAGCTTTCTTT	CSSKGYSNTEAFF
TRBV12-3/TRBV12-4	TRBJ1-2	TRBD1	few	TGTGCCAGCAGTCGTAGGGAGGGGGCAGGGGGCTACACCTTC	CASSRREGAGGYTF
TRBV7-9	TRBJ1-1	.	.	TGTGCCAGCTCACCACAGAGATCGGGCACTGAAGCTTTCTTT	CASSPQRSGTEAFF
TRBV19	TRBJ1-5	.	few	TGTGCCAGTAGTATATCGTTCAGGCGGGATCAGCCCCAGCATTTT	CASSISFRRDQPQHF
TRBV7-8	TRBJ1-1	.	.	TGTGCCAGCAGCCCAAAGCGAGGGGTGGGGGGCACTGAAGCTTTCTTT	CASSPKRGVGGTEAFF
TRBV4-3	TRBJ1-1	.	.	TGCGCCAGCAGCCAAGAGGTTGTGCTGCAGAACACTGAAGCTTTCTTT	CASSQEVVLQNTEAFF
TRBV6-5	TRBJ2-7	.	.	TGTGCCAGCAGTTCTGGCGGGCAGGGCTACGAGCAGTACTTC	CASSSGGQGYEQYF
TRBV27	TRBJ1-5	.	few	TGTGCCAGCAGTTTACTAGGGACGAATCAGCCCCAGCATTTT	CASSLLGTNQPQHF
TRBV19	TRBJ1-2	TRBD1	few	TGTGCCAGTAGTATTAACCCTTCCCGCCAGGTGGACAGGGGAGATGGCTACACCTTC	CASSINPSRQVDRGDGYTF